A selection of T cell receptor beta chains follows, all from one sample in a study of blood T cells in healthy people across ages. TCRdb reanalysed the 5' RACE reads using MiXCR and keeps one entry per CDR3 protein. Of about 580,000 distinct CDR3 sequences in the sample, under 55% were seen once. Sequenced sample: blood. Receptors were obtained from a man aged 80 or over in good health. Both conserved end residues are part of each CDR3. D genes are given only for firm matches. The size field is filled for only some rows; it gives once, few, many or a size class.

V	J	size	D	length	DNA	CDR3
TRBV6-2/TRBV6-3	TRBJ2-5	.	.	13	TGTGCCGGCAGTGTCTCGGCGCGGGAGACCCAGTACTTC	CAGSVSARETQYF
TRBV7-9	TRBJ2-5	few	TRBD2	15	TGTGCCAGCAGCTCTCGTAGCGGGAGCAGGGAGACCCAGTACTTC	CASSSRSGSRETQYF
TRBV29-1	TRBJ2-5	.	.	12	TGCAGCGTTGGACCGTGGGGGGAGACCCAGTACTTC	CSVGPWGETQYF
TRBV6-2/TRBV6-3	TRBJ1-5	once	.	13	TGTGCCAGCAGTTACTCGGAACATCAGCCCCAGCATTTT	CASSYSEHQPQHF
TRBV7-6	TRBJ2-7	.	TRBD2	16	TGTGCCAGCAGCTTAGAGGGAGCGGGAGGGCCTAACGAGCAGTACTTC	CASSLEGAGGPNEQYF
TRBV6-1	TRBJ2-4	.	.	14	TGTGCCAGCAGCCCCCCCGGGACGACGAACATTCAGTACTTC	CASSPPGTTNIQYF
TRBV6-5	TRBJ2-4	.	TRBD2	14	TGTGCCAGCAGTCGACTAGCGGGAGACTACGGGCAGTACTTC	CASSRLAGDYGQYF
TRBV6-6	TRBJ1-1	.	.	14	TGTGCCAGCAAGACCCCGACAGGGAACACTGAAGCTTTCTTT	CASKTPTGNTEAFF
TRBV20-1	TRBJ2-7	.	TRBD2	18	TGCAGTGCTAGTCCCGCCCCAAGACTAGCGGAGAGCTCCTACGAGCAGTACTTC	CSASPAPRLAESSYEQYF
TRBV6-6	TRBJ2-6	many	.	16	TGTGCCAGCAGTTACCCCCGGGACTCTGGGGCCAACGTCCTGACTTTC	CASSYPRDSGANVLTF
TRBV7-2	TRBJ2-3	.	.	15	TGTGCCAGCAGCTGGAGATCCGGGAGTACAGATACGCAGTATTTT	CASSWRSGSTDTQYF
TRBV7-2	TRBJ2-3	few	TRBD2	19	TGTGCCAGCAGCTTAGTTGTTATTGGCGGGAGGGCGACGCCAGATACGCAGTATTTT	CASSLVVIGGRATPDTQYF
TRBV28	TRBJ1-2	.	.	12	TGTGCCAGCAGTTTCAAAGGCGCTGGCTACACCTTC	CASSFKGAGYTF
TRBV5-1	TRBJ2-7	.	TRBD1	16	TGCGCCAGCAGCTTGTTTGGGACAGATTCCTCCTACGAGCAGTACTTC	CASSLFGTDSSYEQYF
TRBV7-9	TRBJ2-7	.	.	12	TGTGCCAGCAGCTTAGCCTACTACGAGCAGTACTTC	CASSLAYYEQYF
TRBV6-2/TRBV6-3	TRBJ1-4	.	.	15	TGTGCCAGCAGGACTCACCCGTCGGGTAATGAAAAACTGTTTTTT	CASRTHPSGNEKLFF
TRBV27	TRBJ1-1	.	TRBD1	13	TGTGCCAGCTTGGACAGGGTGAACACTGAAGCTTTCTTT	CASLDRVNTEAFF
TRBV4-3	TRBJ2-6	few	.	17	TGCGCCAGCAGCCCCCAGGTGGAGGGTTCTGGGGCCAACGTCCTGACTTTC	CASSPQVEGSGANVLTF
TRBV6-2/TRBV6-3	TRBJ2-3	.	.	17	TGTGCCAGCAGTTACCCGATGGGAGCGGTCAGCACAGGTACGCAGTATTTT	CASSYPMGAVSTGTQYF
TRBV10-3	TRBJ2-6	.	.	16	TGTGCCATCAGTGAGTTAAGGGCCTCTGGGGCCAACGTCCTGACTTTC	CAISELRASGANVLTF
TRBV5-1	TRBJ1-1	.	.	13	TGCACCAGCAGCTTGGGGGGTTTGACTGAAGCTTTCTTT	CTSSLGGLTEAFF
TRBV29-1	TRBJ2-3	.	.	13	TGCAGCGTTCGGGTGTTAGGTTTGGATACGCAGTATTTT	CSVRVLGLDTQYF
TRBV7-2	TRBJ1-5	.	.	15	TGTGCCAGCAGCTGGGGTACGACCCGGGGTCAGCCCCAGCATTTT	CASSWGTTRGQPQHF
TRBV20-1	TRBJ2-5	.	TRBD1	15	TGCAGTGCTCAGCCTGCAGGGGGTGAGGAGGAGACCCAGTACTTC	CSAQPAGGEEETQYF
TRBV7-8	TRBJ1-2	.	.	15	TGTGCCTGCAGCACGAAGAGACAGCCAAACTATGGCTACACCTTC	CACSTKRQPNYGYTF
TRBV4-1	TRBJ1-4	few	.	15	TGCGCCAGCAGCCAAATGACAGGCCTACCTGAAAAACTGTTTTTT	CASSQMTGLPEKLFF
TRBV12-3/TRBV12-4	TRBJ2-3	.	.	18	TGTGCCAGCAGTTTCCCTCGGGGGACCCCGAAACACACAGATACGCAGTATTTT	CASSFPRGTPKHTDTQYF
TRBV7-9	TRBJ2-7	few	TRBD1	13	TGTGCCAGCAGCTCACAGGGGGTCAACGAGCAGTACTTC	CASSSQGVNEQYF
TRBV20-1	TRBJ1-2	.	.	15	TGCAGTGCTAGGCCGAACAGGGAAGCTAACTATGGCTACACCTTC	CSARPNREANYGYTF
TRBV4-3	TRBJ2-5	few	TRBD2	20	TGCGCCAGCAGCCAAGATGAAGGACTAGCGGGAGGGCCTTCGCAAGAGACCCAGTACTTC	CASSQDEGLAGGPSQETQYF
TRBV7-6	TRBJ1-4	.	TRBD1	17	TGTGCCAGCAGCCAAACCCTACAGGGGCAGGGTAATGAAAAACTGTTTTTT	CASSQTLQGQGNEKLFF
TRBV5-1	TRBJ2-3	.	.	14	TGCGCCAGCAGCATAAACAGAGACACAGATACGCAGTATTTT	CASSINRDTDTQYF
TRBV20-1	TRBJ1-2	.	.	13	TGCAGTGCTAGCGCTGGGACAAACTATGGCTACACCTTC	CSASAGTNYGYTF
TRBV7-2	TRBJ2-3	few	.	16	TGTGCCAGCAGCTTGATAGGCGGGGCCCCCACAGATACGCAGTATTTT	CASSLIGGAPTDTQYF
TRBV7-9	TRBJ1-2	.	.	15	TGTGCCAGCAGCTTACAATCCAGGGCACTCTATGGCTACACCTTC	CASSLQSRALYGYTF
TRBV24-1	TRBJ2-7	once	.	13	TGTGCCACCAGTGGGCCCGGGACCTACGAGCAGTACTTC	CATSGPGTYEQYF
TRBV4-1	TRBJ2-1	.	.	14	TGCGCCAGCAGCCACCCCGGGGCCGGGGATGAGCAGTTCTTC	CASSHPGAGDEQFF
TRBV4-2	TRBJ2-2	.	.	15	TGTGCCAGCAGCCAAGAGACAGGACTGAGCGGGGAGCTGTTTTTT	CASSQETGLSGELFF
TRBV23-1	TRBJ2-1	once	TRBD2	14	TGCGCTCCGGAGTTAGCGGGAGGTAACAATGAGCAGTTCTTC	CAPELAGGNNEQFF
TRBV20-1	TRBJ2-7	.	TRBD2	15	TGCGGTGTTAGGAGGGCCGGGACTAGAAACTACGAGCAGTACTTC	CGVRRAGTRNYEQYF